This TCR beta chain stems from a study of blood T cell repertoires in COVID-19. This clone was recorded only once. Only in-frame clones appear in the TCRdb table, and some are missing; sequencing was by immunoSEQ multiplex PCR. This table has fewer than 110,000 clones, roughly 86% appearing once. This CDR3 is 14 amino acids long. Germline V lookup: CDR1 SNHLY, CDR2 FYNNEI. V shed 5 bases, J shed 7 bases, and the junction held 5 bases outside the gene matches. The rearrangement links TRBV2 to TRBJ1-5, with 10 nucleotides matching TRBD1. Material for sequencing was peripheral blood. This clonotype originated in a woman younger than 45 with acute or convalescent COVID-19. The CDR3 loop reads CASSRMTGGQPQHF. The CDR3 region has the DNA TGTGCCAGCAGTAGAATGACAGGGGGCCAGCCCCAGCATTTT. Full variable domain (missing parts from reference TRBV2 and TRBJ1-5): EPEVTQTPSHQVTQMGQEVILRCVPISNHLYFYWYRQILGQKVEFLVSFYNNEISEKSEIFDDQFSVERPDGSNFTLKIRSTKLEDSAMYFCASSRMTGGQPQHFGDGTRLSIL.